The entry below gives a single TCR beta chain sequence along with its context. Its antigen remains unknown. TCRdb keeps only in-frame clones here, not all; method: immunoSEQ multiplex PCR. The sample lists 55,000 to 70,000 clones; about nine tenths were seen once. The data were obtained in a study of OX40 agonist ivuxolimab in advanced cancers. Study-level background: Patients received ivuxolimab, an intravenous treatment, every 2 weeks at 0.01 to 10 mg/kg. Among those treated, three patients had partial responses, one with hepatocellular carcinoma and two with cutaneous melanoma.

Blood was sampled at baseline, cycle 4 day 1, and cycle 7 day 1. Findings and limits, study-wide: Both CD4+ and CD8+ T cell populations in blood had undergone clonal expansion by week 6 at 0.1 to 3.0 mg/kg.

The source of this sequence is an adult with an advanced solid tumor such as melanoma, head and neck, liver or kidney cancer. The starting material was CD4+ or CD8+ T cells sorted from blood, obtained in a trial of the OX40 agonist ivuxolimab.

CDR3 coding DNA: TGCAGCGTCCGCCCCGGGAACAACTATGGCTACACCTTC. This encodes CSVRPGNNYGYTF. This sequence joins TRBV29-1 and TRBJ1-2, with D uncertain. Germline-derived CDR1 and CDR2 are SQVTM and ANQGSEA. The CDR3 extends over 13 amino acids. Trimming took off 6 bases at V and 2 bases at J, with 13 bases between the two ends.